This T cell receptor beta chain emerged from a study of control samples from healthy donors and cancer patients. Libraries were prepared by immunoSEQ multiplex PCR; TCRdb keeps only in-frame clonotypes and omits some of them. The data contain 35,000 to 40,000 clones, around 82% of them singletons. This clone came up a few times. The V end was cut by 5 bases, the J end by 0 bases, with 14 bases between. The V gene's germline CDR1 is SGHTA and CDR2 FQGTGA. The CDR3 length is 16 residues. This chain links TRBV7-3 with TRBJ1-5; weak D call: TRBD1 (6 bases). Material for sequencing was PBMCs. The receptor comes from a woman aged 55-69 years with lung cancer. CDR3 nucleotide sequence: TGTGCCAGCAGCCCCCAAGGACAGATTAGCAATCAGCCCCAGCATTTT. Residues: CASSPQGQISNQPQHF.